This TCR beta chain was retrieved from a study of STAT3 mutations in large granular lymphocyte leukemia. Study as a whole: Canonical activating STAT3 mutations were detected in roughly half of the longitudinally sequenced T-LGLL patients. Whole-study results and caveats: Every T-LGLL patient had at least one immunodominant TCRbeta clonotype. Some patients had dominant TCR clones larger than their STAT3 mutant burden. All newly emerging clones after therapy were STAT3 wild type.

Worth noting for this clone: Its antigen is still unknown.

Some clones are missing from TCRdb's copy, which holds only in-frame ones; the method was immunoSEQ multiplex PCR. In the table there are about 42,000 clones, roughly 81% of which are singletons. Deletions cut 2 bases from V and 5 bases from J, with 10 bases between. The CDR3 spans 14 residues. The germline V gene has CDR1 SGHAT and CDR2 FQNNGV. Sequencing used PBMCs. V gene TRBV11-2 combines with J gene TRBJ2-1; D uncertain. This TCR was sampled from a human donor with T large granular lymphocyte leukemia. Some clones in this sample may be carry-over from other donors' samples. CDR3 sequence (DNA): TGTGCCAGCAGCTTAAGCACCTTTAACAATGAGCAGTTCTTC. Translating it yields CASSLSTFNNEQFF.